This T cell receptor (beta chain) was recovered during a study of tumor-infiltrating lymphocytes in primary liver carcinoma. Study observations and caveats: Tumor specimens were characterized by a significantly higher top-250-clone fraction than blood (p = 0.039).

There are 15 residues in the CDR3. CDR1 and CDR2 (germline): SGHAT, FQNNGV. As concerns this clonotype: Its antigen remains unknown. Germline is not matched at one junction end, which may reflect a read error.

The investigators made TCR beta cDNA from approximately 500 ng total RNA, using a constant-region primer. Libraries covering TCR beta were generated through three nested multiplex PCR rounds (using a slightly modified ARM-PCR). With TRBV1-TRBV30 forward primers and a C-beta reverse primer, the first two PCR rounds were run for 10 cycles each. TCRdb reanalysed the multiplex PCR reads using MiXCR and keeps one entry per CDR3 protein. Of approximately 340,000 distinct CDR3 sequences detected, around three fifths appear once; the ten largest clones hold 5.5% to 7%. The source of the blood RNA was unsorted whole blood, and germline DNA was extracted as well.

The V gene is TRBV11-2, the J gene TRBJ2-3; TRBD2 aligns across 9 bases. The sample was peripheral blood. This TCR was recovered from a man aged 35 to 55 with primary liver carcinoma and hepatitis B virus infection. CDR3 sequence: CASSPGTSSADAHYF. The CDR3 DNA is TGTGCCAGCAGTCCCGGGACTAGCTCTGCAGATGCGCATTATTTT.